This T cell receptor (beta chain) derives from a study of cytomegalovirus exposure and HLA in healthy donors. Study outcomes and limitations: Reports credit the classifier with highly specific, highly sensitive diagnosis of cytomegalovirus status. For most TCR sequences rarity was the rule, although some public TCRs occurred in many donors. Cytomegalovirus-associated status was assigned to 150 to 200 TCR beta chains. A subsequent analysis found that TCR clusters from the first cohort also tended to co-occur in the approximately 120 validation repertoires, with under 95% of cluster scores above 0.

The germline V and J ends were trimmed by 3 bases and 4 bases, with 9 bases remaining between them. The CDR3 spans 14 residues. Germline CDR1 and CDR2: MNHEY and SMNVEV (reference sequence). The table came from immunoSEQ multiplex PCR; TCRdb's copy has only in-frame clones and leaves some out. The sample carries about 180,000 clones, about 85% recorded once. As concerns this clone: What it binds is not known.

The clonotype originates from a man aged 18 to 30 in good health and CMV-seropositive. Specimen: PBMCs. J is TRBJ2-2 and V is TRBV27; weak D call: TRBD2 (5 bases). Written as DNA, the CDR3 is TGTGCCAGCAGTTTCGGTCGGGGCACCGGGGAGCTGTTTTTT. It translates to CASSFGRGTGELFF.